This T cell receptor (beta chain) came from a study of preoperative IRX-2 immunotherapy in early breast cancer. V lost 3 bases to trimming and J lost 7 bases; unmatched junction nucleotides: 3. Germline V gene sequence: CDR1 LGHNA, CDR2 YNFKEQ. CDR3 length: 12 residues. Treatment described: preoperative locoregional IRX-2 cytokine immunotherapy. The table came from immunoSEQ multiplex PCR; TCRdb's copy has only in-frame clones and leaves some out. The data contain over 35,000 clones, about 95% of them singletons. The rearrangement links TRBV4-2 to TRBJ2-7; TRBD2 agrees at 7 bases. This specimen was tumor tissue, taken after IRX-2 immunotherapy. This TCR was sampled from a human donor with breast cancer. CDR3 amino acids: CASSQGLQEQYF. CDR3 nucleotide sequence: TGTGCCAGCAGCCAGGGACTACAAGAGCAGTACTTC.